This T cell receptor (beta chain) was sequenced for a study of blood T cell repertoires in COVID-19. Under the authors' procedure: It was from reference gene primer amplification that nucleated cell counts were estimated. Profiled with immunoSEQ multiplex PCR; TCRdb holds only in-frame clones, not every one. The V and J calls and clone size are taken from that table; D and trimming were inferred from the DNA. This sample yields about 130,000 clones, of which around 81% are seen a single time; about 12% belongs to the top ten. Germline lookup yields CDR1 MDHEN and CDR2 SYDVKM. This CDR3 region has 14 residues. Trimming cost V 6 bases and J 3 bases; bases outside gene matches: 5.

J is TRBJ1-5 and V is TRBV28, with 7 bases that match TRBD1. Specimen: peripheral blood. The receptor was isolated from a man aged 60-69 years with acute or convalescent COVID-19. As DNA, the CDR3 is TGTGCCAGCAGACCGGGACAGATCAATCAGCCCCAGCATTTT. Protein product: CASRPGQINQPQHF.